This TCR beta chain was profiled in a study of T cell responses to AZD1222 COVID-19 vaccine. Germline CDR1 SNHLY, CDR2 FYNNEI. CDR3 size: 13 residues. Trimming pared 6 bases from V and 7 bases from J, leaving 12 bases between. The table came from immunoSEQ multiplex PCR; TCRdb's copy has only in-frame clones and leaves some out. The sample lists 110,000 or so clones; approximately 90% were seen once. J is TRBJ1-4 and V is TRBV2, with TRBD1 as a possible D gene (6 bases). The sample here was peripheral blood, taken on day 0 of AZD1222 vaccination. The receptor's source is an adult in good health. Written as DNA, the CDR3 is TGTGCCAGCAGATACAGGGAGACTGAAAAACTGTTTTTT. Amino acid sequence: CASRYRETEKLFF.